This T cell receptor beta chain was obtained from a study of OX40 agonist ivuxolimab in advanced cancers. Turning to this clone: At the DNA level, this CDR3 is encoded by other sequences in the same sample as well.

The CDR3 spans 15 residues. CDR1 is SNHLY and CDR2 is FYNNEI in the germline V gene. Trimming cost V 10 bases and J 7 bases; bases outside gene matches: 12. The protocol was immunoSEQ multiplex PCR, while the TCRdb copy is restricted to in-frame clones and leaves out a portion. In the table there are tens of thousands of clones, around 90% of which are singletons. The clonotype comes from an adult with an advanced solid tumor such as melanoma, head and neck, liver or kidney cancer. The chain employs TRBV2 and TRBJ2-1; 11 nucleotides agree with TRBD2. This sample comprised CD4+ or CD8+ T cells sorted from blood, obtained in a trial of the OX40 agonist ivuxolimab. CDR3 loop: CATSPTGLAANEQFF. The CDR3 nucleotides are TGTGCCACGAGTCCCACGGGACTAGCGGCTAATGAGCAGTTCTTC.